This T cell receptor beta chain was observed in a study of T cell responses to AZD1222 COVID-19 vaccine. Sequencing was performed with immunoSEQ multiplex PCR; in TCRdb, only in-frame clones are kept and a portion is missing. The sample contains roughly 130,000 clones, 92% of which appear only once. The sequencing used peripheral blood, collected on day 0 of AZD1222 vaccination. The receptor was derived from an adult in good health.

Here the CDR3 reads CASSPGRSSYEQYF. CDR3 sequence (DNA): TGTGCCAGCAGTCCCGGACGGAGCTCCTACGAGCAGTACTTC. This chain uses TRBV27 with TRBJ2-7, with D unresolved. This CDR3 has 14 amino acids. In germline, CDR1 is MNHEY, CDR2 SMNVEV (reference sequence). V was shortened by 5 bases and J by 0 bases, with 11 bases between the two germline ends.